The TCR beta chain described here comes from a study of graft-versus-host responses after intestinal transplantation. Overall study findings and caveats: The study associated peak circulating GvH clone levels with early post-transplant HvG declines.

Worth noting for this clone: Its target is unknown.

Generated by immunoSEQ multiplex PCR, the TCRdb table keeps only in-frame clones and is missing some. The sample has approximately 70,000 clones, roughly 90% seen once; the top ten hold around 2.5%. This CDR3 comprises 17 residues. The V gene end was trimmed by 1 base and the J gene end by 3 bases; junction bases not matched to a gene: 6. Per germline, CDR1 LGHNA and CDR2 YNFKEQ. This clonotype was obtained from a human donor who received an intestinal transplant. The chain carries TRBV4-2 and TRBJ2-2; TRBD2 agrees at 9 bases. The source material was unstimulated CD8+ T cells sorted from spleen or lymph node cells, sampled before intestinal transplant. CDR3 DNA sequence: TGTGCCAGCAGCCAAGGGGGACTAGCTCGGGACACCGGGGAGCTGTTTTTT. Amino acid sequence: CASSQGGLARDTGELFF.